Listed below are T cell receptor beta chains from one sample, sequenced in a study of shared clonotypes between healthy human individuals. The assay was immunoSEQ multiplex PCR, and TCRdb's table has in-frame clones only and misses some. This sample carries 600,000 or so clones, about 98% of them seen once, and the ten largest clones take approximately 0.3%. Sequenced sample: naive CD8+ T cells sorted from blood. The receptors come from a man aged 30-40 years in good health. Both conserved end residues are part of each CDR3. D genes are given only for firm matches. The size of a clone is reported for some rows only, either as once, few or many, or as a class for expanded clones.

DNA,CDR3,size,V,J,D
TGTGCCAGCAGCTTAGCGGGAGTTATTGATGAGCAGTTCTTC,CASSLAGVIDEQFF,once,TRBV7-6,TRBJ2-1,-
TGTGCCAGCAGCTTCCGGACTGACAGGGAGGCCCGTGAAGCTTTCTTT,CASSFRTDREAREAFF,-,TRBV7-9,TRBJ1-1,TRBD1
TGCGCCAGCAGCCAAGAAAGGTCTCGGGCTAACAATGAGCAGTTCTTC,CASSQERSRANNEQFF,-,TRBV4-3,TRBJ2-1,-
TGTGCCAGCAGCCATAACAATAATCGGGCCTACGAGCAGTACTTC,CASSHNNNRAYEQYF,-,TRBV7-9,TRBJ2-7,-
TGTGCCAGCAGCTTGGGCAGGGGGTACACTGAAGCTTTCTTT,CASSLGRGYTEAFF,-,TRBV13,TRBJ1-1,TRBD1
TGTGCCAGCAGTGAATATGTGATGGGGCCGCATACCAAGGAGAATGAGCAGTTCTTC,CASSEYVMGPHTKENEQFF,-,TRBV6-1,TRBJ2-1,-
TGCGCCAGCAGCCCCACGGGGAACAATGAGCAGTTCTTC,CASSPTGNNEQFF,-,TRBV5-1,TRBJ2-1,-
TGTGCCAGCAGTTACGACCCCGAAACTAGGGAGACCCAGTACTTC,CASSYDPETRETQYF,-,TRBV6-5,TRBJ2-5,-
TGTGCCAGTAATACAGGGACCCACAATGAGCAGTTCTTC,CASNTGTHNEQFF,-,TRBV7-9,TRBJ2-1,-
TGTGCCAGCAGCTCCCCCCATACTAGCAACGAGCAGTACTTC,CASSSPHTSNEQYF,-,TRBV7-9,TRBJ2-7,-
TGTGCCAGCAGTGAAGGTTTGGGACCCCAGAATGAGCAGTTCTTC,CASSEGLGPQNEQFF,-,TRBV25-1,TRBJ2-1,-
TGCGCCAGCAGCCATCAAATAGCGGGAGGGCGGGATACGCAGTATTTT,CASSHQIAGGRDTQYF,-,TRBV4-3,TRBJ2-3,TRBD2
TGTGCCAGCAGTAGACTAGCGGGAGCCTACGAGCAGTACTTC,CASSRLAGAYEQYF,-,TRBV25-1,TRBJ2-7,TRBD2
TGCAGCGTTGAGGGGTTGGGGAACACCGGGGAGCTGTTTTTT,CSVEGLGNTGELFF,-,TRBV29-1,TRBJ2-2,-
TGTGCCAGCAGCTTTACCCTATCCTTAACAGGGGGTTGGGAGCAGTTCTTC,CASSFTLSLTGGWEQFF,-,TRBV11-2,TRBJ2-1,TRBD1
TGTGCCAGCAGCTCCCCCCCGAAGAAAATTCCCTCCTACAATGAGCAGTTCTTC,CASSSPPKKIPSYNEQFF,-,TRBV7-2,TRBJ2-1,-